The clone carrying this T cell receptor beta chain was observed at least ten times. No antigen is known for it. TCRdb ran MiXCR on the 5' RACE reads and lists one entry per CDR3 protein. The sample lists about 200,000 distinct CDR3 sequences; about a sixth were seen once. These data belong to a study of identical twins. General study results and limits: In drawing conclusions, the study used cross-sectional statistical analysis and did not follow the same donors.

These sequences were also reported in another study, on T cells expressing NK-cell markers. That work adds: The contribution of dominant NKG2C+ clonotypes to CD8+ T cells in about 6 donors was about 1.0-7.5%.

Sequencing was done on a sample of CD8+ T cells sorted from blood. The sequence was obtained from a woman under 30 in good health.

CDR3 coding DNA: TGCAGTGCCCGCCCGACTAGTTTCGGGGAGCTGTTTTTT. It is translated as CSARPTSFGELFF. The chain recombines TRBV20-1 with TRBJ2-2; D might be TRBD2 (6 bases). The germline V and J ends were trimmed by 6 bases and 7 bases, with 15 bases remaining between them. Per germline, CDR1 DFQATT and CDR2 SNEGSKA (reference sequence). There are 13 residues in the CDR3.